The 19 T cell receptor beta chains presented below share a single source sample, sequenced in a study of blood T cell repertoires in COVID-19. Produced via immunoSEQ multiplex PCR; TCRdb's table is partial and in-frame only. The sample lists some 170,000 clones, around 80% occurring once. The sample consisted of peripheral blood. All receptors come from a woman in her 70s with acute or convalescent COVID-19.

This clone appeared a single time. V gene TRBV30 combines with J gene TRBJ1-2; tentative D call: TRBD1 (6 bases). The CDR3 is made up of 13 amino acids. The germline V and J ends were trimmed by 0 bases and 5 bases, with 10 bases remaining between them. In germline, CDR1 is GTSNPN, CDR2 SVGIG (reference sequence). In DNA form, the CDR3 reads TGTGCCTGGAGTGTAGACAGGACTTATGGCTACACCTTC. Translation: CAWSVDRTYGYTF. The variable domain in full, completed from reference TRBV30 and TRBJ1-2, reads SQTIHQWPATLVQPVGSPLSLECTVEGTSNPNLYWYRQAAGRGLQLLFYSVGIGQISSEVPQNLSASRPQDRQFILSSKKLLLSDSGFYLCAWSVDRTYGYTFGSGTRLTVV.

The rearrangement joins TRBV4-2 to TRBJ2-1, with a tentative D call TRBD2 (5 bases). With 2 bases removed from V and 2 bases from J, the gap between germline ends came to 7 bases. CDR3 length: 14 amino acids. Germline assignment: CDR1 LGHNA and CDR2 YNFKEQ. CDR3 nucleotide sequence: TGTGCCAGCAGCCAATGGACTGCCTACAATGAGCAGTTCTTC. Encoded protein: CASSQWTAYNEQFF.

The CDR3, as DNA: TGTGCCAGCAGCGACAGGGATGTCGAGACCCAGTACTTC. Its protein is CASSDRDVETQYF. The chain is built from TRBV12-3 or TRBV12-4 and TRBJ2-5; 7 nucleotides align to TRBD1. V lost 6 bases to trimming and J lost 5 bases; unmatched junction nucleotides: 6. The CDR3 sequence is 13 residues long.

CDR3 bases: TGTGCCACGCGGGGGACTAGCACAGATACGCAGTATTTT. It translates to CATRGTSTDTQYF. The chain combines TRBV15 with TRBJ2-3, with 7 bases matching TRBD2. Unmatched junction bases numbered 3, after V lost 9 bases and J lost 0 bases. The CDR3 is made up of 13 amino acids. Germline lookup yields CDR1 LNHNV and CDR2 YYDKDF (reference sequence).

The chain links TRBV7-3 to TRBJ2-1, with D perhaps TRBD2 (7 bases). V lost 1 base and J lost 5, with 15 bases in between. CDR1 is SGHTA and CDR2 is FQGTGA in the germline V gene. The CDR3 extends over 16 amino acids. The CDR3 loop is CASSLSSGGENNEQFF. Here the CDR3 DNA reads TGTGCCAGCAGCTTAAGCTCGGGGGGCGAGAACAATGAGCAGTTCTTC.

The chain has TRBV11-2 and TRBJ1-2, with 9 bases that match TRBD1. Losses at the gene ends were 5 bases for V and 6 bases for J; bases not matched to a gene: 7. CDR1 is SGHAT and CDR2 is FQNNGV in the germline V gene. This CDR3 has 14 amino acids. CDR3 in DNA: TGTGCCAGCAGCCTAAGACAGGGGGGAAATGGCTACACCTTC. Translating it yields CASSLRQGGNGYTF.

The CDR3, as DNA: TGTGCCAGCAGCTTAGATGGGCGACTAGCGGCCTACGAGCAGTACTTC. Translation: CASSLDGRLAAYEQYF. V is TRBV7-6 and J is TRBJ2-7; TRBD2 aligns across 9 bases. The V gene's germline CDR1 is SGHVS and CDR2 FNYEAQ. V was clipped by 1 base and J by 2 bases; unmatched bases: 6. The CDR3 contains 16 residues.

The V and J genes are TRBV5-1 and TRBJ2-3; 11 bases map to TRBD2. This CDR3 is 17 amino acids long. Trimming cost V 0 bases and J 2 bases; bases outside gene matches: 5. Germline V lookup: CDR1 SGHRS, CDR2 YFSETQ. For the CDR3, the DNA is TGCGCCAGCAGCTTGGGGGCACTAGCGGGAGACACAGATACGCAGTATTTT. Protein product: CASSLGALAGDTDTQYF.

This chain uses TRBV12-3 or TRBV12-4 with TRBJ2-7; D may be TRBD1 (5 bases). The V gene lost 8 bases and the J gene lost 6 bases, with 14 bases spanning the gap. CDR3 length: 12 residues. CDR3 in amino acids: CASRLKRGEQYF. The CDR3 coding sequence is TGTGCCAGCCGTCTTAAAAGGGGCGAGCAGTACTTC.

The chain links TRBV28 to TRBJ1-2, with a weak D call TRBD1 (6 bases). This CDR3 comprises 16 residues. Trimming removed 1 base from V and 1 base from J, with 13 bases in between. Germline V gene lookup returns CDR1 MDHEN and CDR2 SYDVKM. CDR3 sequence reads: CASSLSSGGFNYGYTF. CDR3 DNA sequence: TGTGCCAGCAGTTTATCTTCGGGGGGCTTTAACTATGGCTACACCTTC.

The rearrangement joins TRBV5-6 to TRBJ2-1, with TRBD2 as a possible D gene (6 bases). The CDR3 length is 15 residues. Deletions cut 0 bases from V and 6 bases from J, with 13 bases between. The V gene's germline CDR1 is SGHDT and CDR2 YYEEEE. The CDR3 here is CASSLAGEGSNEQFF. The DNA for the CDR3 is TGTGCCAGCAGCTTGGCGGGAGAGGGGTCCAATGAGCAGTTCTTC.

The chain has TRBV7-9 and TRBJ2-1, with D tentatively TRBD1 (5 bases). With 3 bases removed from V and 8 bases from J, the gap between germline ends came to 14 bases. CDR3 size: 14 residues. Germline V gene data show CDR1 as SEHNR and CDR2 as FQNEAQ (reference sequence). CDR3 protein: CASSFTGARDEQFF. The CDR3 DNA reads as TGTGCCAGCAGCTTCACTGGGGCCAGGGATGAGCAGTTCTTC.

The chain has TRBV29-1 and TRBJ1-1; D call uncertain. CDR3 length equals 13 residues. In germline, CDR1 is SQVTM, CDR2 ANQGSEA. Between the trimmed V and J ends, which lost 3 bases and 1 base, there was a span of 9 bases. The CDR3 sequence: CSVDLYTNTEAFF. The CDR3 nucleotides are TGCAGCGTTGATCTCTATACGAACACTGAAGCTTTCTTT.

Here the CDR3 reads CATSRDRVSTDTQYF. CDR3 nucleotides: TGTGCCACCAGCAGAGATCGTGTAAGCACAGATACGCAGTATTTT. The chain uses TRBV15 and TRBJ2-3; D is uncertain. This CDR3 is 15 amino acids long. The V end was cut by 0 bases, the J end by 0 bases, with 7 bases between. Germline loops: CDR1 LNHNV, CDR2 YYDKDF (reference sequence).

This clone was seen a few times. The chain is built from TRBV28 and TRBJ2-7; TRBD1 matches 7 bases. The CDR3 is 17 amino acids. V dropped 5 bases and J dropped 0; count of bases not matched to a gene: 13. Germline loops: CDR1 MDHEN, CDR2 SYDVKM. The CDR3 spells CASSVSLRQGRSYEQYF. The DNA of the CDR3 is TGTGCCAGCAGTGTCTCCCTCCGACAGGGCCGCTCCTACGAGCAGTACTTC.

The V gene is TRBV15, the J gene TRBJ2-6; no definite D call. The CDR3 extends over 16 amino acids. Trimming cost V 0 bases and J 1 base, with 7 bases left between them. The germline V gene has CDR1 LNHNV and CDR2 YYDKDF (reference sequence). The CDR3 sequence: CATSRDLVSGANVLTF. In DNA, the CDR3 is TGTGCCACCAGCAGAGATCTCGTTTCTGGGGCCAACGTCCTGACTTTC. Filled out from reference TRBV15 and TRBJ2-6, the complete variable domain reads DAMVIQNPRYQVTQFGKPVTLSCSQTLNHNVMYWYQQKSSQAPKLLFHYYDKDFNNEADTPDNFQSRRPNTSFCFLDIRSPGLGDTAMYLCATSRDLVSGANVLTFGAGSRLTVL.

This rearrangement joins TRBV7-9 to TRBJ2-7; a possible D gene is TRBD2 (6 bases). The CDR3 sequence is 17 residues long. The V and J ends lost 1 base and 2 bases respectively, with 18 bases between them. The germline CDR1 and CDR2 sequences are SEHNR and FQNEAQ (reference sequence). CDR3 amino acids: CASSLGEFGTRTYEQYF. CDR3 sequence (DNA): TGTGCCAGCAGCTTAGGCGAGTTCGGGACTCGGACCTACGAGCAGTACTTC.

The chain uses TRBV6-5 and TRBJ2-7; D gene uncertain. V was clipped by 8 bases and J by 1 base, with 6 bases between them. Germline lookup yields CDR1 MNHEY and CDR2 SVGAGI. This CDR3 is 11 amino acids long. The CDR3 bases are TGTGCCAGCTCGGGTTCCTACGAGCAGTACTTC. This gives the protein CASSGSYEQYF.

This chain uses TRBV29-1 with TRBJ1-5; D is undetermined. CDR3 length: 12 residues. CDR1 is SQVTM and CDR2 is ANQGSEA in the germline V gene. Between the trimmed V and J ends, which lost 4 bases and 2 bases, there was a span of 6 bases. CDR3 nucleotides: TGCAGCGTTGGGGAGGGCAATCAGCCCCAGCATTTT. Its protein is CSVGEGNQPQHF.